The sequence of this TCR beta chain was determined in a study of shared clonotypes between healthy human individuals. Study-level results: The study generally estimated greater richness for naive than memory subsets.

TCRdb keeps only in-frame clones here, not all; method: immunoSEQ multiplex PCR. The sample holds about 2 million clones, around 96% seen once. Germline V lookup: CDR1 MNHNY, CDR2 SVGAGI (reference sequence). V was clipped by 2 bases and J by 8 bases, with 5 bases between them. The CDR3 has 11 residues. For this clone: The antigen is unknown.

The naive CD8 population came from CD45RO-negative cells selected for CCR7, without terminally differentiated effector memory CD45RA+ cells. Sequenced material: naive CD8+ T cells sorted from blood. V usage is TRBV6-6 and J usage is TRBJ2-3; D ambiguous. This clonotype was sampled from a man aged 18 to 30 in good health. The CDR3 nucleotides are TGTGCCAGCAGTTACAGTGGTACGCAGTATTTT. Protein sequence: CASSYSGTQYF.